This T cell receptor beta chain was retrieved from a study of T cell responses to AZD1222 COVID-19 vaccine. Whole-study findings and limits: It was only after the peak T cell response that any repertoires were sampled.

As for this clone: The antigen remains unidentified.

The CDR3 loop spans 18 amino acids. CDR1 and CDR2 (germline): KGHSH, LQKENI. V gave up 1 base and J gave up 9 bases, with 25 bases separating them. Method: immunoSEQ multiplex PCR; TCRdb's copy keeps in-frame clones and lacks some. The data hold 120,000 or so clones, with more than 85% observed a single time. The sequences come from peripheral blood, collected 28 days after the second AZD1222 dose. The chain joins TRBV18 to TRBJ2-1; tentative D call: TRBD2 (6 bases). The TCR was taken from an adult who received the AZD1222 COVID-19 vaccine. CDR3 DNA sequence: TGTGCCAGCTCACCACTTGACACCGGGACTCCATGGTTATCTGAGCAGTTCTTC. Translating it yields CASSPLDTGTPWLSEQFF. Together with reference TRBV18 and TRBJ2-1, the CDR3 gives the full variable domain: NAGVMQNPRHLVRRRGQEARLRCSPMKGHSHVYWYRQLPEEGLKFMVYLQKENIIDESGMPKERFSAEFPKEGPSILRIQQVVRGDSAAYFCASSPLDTGTPWLSEQFFGPGTRLTVL.